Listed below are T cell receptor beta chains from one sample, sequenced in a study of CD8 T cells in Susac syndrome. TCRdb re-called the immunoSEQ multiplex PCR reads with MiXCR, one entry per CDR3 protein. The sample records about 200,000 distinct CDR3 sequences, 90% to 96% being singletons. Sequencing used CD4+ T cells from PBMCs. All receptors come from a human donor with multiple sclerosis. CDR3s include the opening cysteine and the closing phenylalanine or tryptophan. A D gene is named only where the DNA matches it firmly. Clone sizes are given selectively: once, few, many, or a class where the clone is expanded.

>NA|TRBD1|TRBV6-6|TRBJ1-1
TGTGCCAGCAGGACAGGGGGCGTTGAAGCTTTCTTT
CASRTGGVEAFF
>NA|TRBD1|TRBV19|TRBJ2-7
TGTGCCAGTAGTAGGAGGACAGGGCGCTACGAGCAGTACTTC
CASSRRTGRYEQYF
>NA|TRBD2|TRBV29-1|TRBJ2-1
TGCAGCGTTGACGCACCCCTAGCGGGGGGGGCGTTGGATGAGCAGTTCTTC
CSVDAPLAGGALDEQFF
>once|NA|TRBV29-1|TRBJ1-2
TGCAGCGTTGGGCCCGAGAATGGCTACACCTTC
CSVGPENGYTF
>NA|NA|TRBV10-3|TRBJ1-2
TGTGCCATCAGTGAGTCCGACAGGAACTATGGCTACACCTTC
CAISESDRNYGYTF
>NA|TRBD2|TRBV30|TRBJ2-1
TGTGCCTGGAGTGCGGGACTAGCGGGGGCCCGAAGCTCCTACAATGAGCAGTTCTTC
CAWSAGLAGARSSYNEQFF
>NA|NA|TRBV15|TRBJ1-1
TGTGCCACCAGCAGACGTCAGGGTGGAACTGAAGCTTTCTTT
CATSRRQGGTEAFF
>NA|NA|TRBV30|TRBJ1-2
TGTGCCTGGAGCCCCGGGGGGTTTGGTGGCTACACCTTC
CAWSPGGFGGYTF
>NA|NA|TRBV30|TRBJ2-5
TGTGCCTGGAGCCCTATTCTTGGGGGCGGCGAGACCCAGTACTTC
CAWSPILGGGETQYF
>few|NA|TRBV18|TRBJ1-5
TGTGCCAGCTCACCGGGAGGCAATCAGCCCCAGCATTTT
CASSPGGNQPQHF
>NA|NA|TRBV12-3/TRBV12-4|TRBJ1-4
TGTGCCAGCAGTCGATGGGAGACAACTAATGAAAAACTGTTTTTT
CASSRWETTNEKLFF
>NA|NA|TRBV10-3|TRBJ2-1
TGTGCCATCAGTGAGTCGGGGGCGTCACGTTACAATGAGCAGTTCTTC
CAISESGASRYNEQFF
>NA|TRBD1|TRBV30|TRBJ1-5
TGTGCCTGGAGTGGCGGGACAGGCGGTAATCAGCCCCAGCATTTT
CAWSGGTGGNQPQHF
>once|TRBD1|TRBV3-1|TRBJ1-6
TGTGCCAGCAGCCACCGTCCGGGACAGGGTTCTTCACCCCTCCACTTT
CASSHRPGQGSSPLHF
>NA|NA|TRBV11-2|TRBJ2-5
TGTGCCAGCAGCTCCGGGACGTTAATAGAGACCCAGTACTTC
CASSSGTLIETQYF
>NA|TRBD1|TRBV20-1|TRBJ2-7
TGCAGTGCTACCTTGACAGGGGCAGGATACGAGCAGTACTTC
CSATLTGAGYEQYF
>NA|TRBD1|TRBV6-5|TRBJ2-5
TGTGCCAGCAGTTACCATCGGACAGGGCCTAAAGAGACCCAGTACTTC
CASSYHRTGPKETQYF
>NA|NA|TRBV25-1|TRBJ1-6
TGTGCCAGCCGTGCCCTGGGGCTTTCACCCCTCCACTTT
CASRALGLSPLHF
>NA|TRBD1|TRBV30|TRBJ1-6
TGTGCCTGGGACGGGACAGGGGGGAATTCACCCCTCCACTTT
CAWDGTGGNSPLHF
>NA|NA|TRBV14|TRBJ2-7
TGTGCCAGCAGCCCTCCCGCAGTACCCCACGAGCAGTACTTC
CASSPPAVPHEQYF
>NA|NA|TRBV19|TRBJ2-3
TGTGCCAGCCGTACAGAACAGTCAGATACGCAGTATTTT
CASRTEQSDTQYF
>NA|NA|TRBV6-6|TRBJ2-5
TGTGCCACGGTACCCCGGGACCCATTACAAGAGACCCAGTACTTC
CATVPRDPLQETQYF
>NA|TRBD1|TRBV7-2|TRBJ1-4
TGTGCCAGCAGCTTCACAGGGGGCGGTGAAAAACTGTTTTTT
CASSFTGGGEKLFF
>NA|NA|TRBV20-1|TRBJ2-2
TGCAGTGCTAGCCGTCAGGGGTTTGCCGGGGAGCTGTTTTTT
CSASRQGFAGELFF
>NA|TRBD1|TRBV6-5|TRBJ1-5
TGTGCCAGCAGTCAACAGGGGAATCAGCCCCAGCATTTT
CASSQQGNQPQHF
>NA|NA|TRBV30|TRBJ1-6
TGTGCCTGGAGTGAGGGCGTTAATTCACCCCTCCACTTT
CAWSEGVNSPLHF
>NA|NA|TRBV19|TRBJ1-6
TGTGCCAGTACCGATGGGGGGGGACTAAGGGGTCGGTCACCCCTCCACTTT
CASTDGGGLRGRSPLHF
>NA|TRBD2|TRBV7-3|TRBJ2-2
TGTGCCAGCAGCTTTTCTAGCGGGGTTGCCGGCGGGGAGCTGTTTTTT
CASSFSSGVAGGELFF
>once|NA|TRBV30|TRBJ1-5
TGTGCCTGGAGTTTCAAGCGGGGCAATCAGCCCCAGCATTTT
CAWSFKRGNQPQHF
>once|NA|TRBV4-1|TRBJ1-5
TGCGCCAGCAGCCCCTACCGGACCGATCAGCCCCAGCATTTT
CASSPYRTDQPQHF
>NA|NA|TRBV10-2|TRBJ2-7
TGCGCCAGCAGACCGGGGAATGGCTACGAGCAGTACTTC
CASRPGNGYEQYF
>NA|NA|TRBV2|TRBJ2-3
TGTGCCAACGATGTAACGGGGGGCAACACAGATACGCAGTATTTT
CANDVTGGNTDTQYF
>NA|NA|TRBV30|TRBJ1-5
TGTGCCTGGGGACGAGGATTCGGGCAGGGAACGGATCAGCCCCAGCATTTT
CAWGRGFGQGTDQPQHF
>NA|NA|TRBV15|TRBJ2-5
TGTGCCACCAGCAGAGATCATCATCATCAGTACTTC
CATSRDHHHQYF
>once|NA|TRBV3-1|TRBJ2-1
TGTGCCAGCAGCCTTTTTGTAACTCGGGGAGACAATGAGCAGTTCTTC
CASSLFVTRGDNEQFF
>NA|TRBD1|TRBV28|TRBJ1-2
TGTGCCAGCAGCCTACTAGGGACAGCTAACTATGGCTACACCTTC
CASSLLGTANYGYTF
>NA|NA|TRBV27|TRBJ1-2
TGTGCCAGCAGTTCAAAGTTCGGCTACACCTTC
CASSSKFGYTF
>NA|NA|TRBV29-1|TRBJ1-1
TGCAGCGTTGGAGGAGTCAGCAGGAACACTGAAGCTTTCTTT
CSVGGVSRNTEAFF
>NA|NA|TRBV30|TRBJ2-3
TGTGCCTGGAGCCTCCCGGCAGCGCGGGTGGATACGCAGTATTTT
CAWSLPAARVDTQYF
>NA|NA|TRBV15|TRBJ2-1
TGTGCCACCAGCAGATTCCGGGACGTTAACAATGAGCAGTTCTTC
CATSRFRDVNNEQFF
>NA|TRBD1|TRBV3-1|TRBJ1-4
TGTGCCAGCAGCCCAAGGACAGGGGATGAAAAACTGTTTTTT
CASSPRTGDEKLFF
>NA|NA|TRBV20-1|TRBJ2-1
TGCAGTGCTAGAGGTTCCGGCGGGGAGACGTACAATGAGCAGTTCTTC
CSARGSGGETYNEQFF
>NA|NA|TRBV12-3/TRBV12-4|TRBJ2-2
TGTGCCAGCAGCCTAAGCTGGGGGGAGCTGTTTTTT
CASSLSWGELFF
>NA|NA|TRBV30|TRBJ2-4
TGTGCCTGGCCCACTCAGTATTGTCAGTACTTC
CAWPTQYCQYF
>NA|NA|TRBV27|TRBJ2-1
TGTGCCAGCAGTTCGGCCCCCTACAATGAGCAGTTCTTC
CASSSAPYNEQFF
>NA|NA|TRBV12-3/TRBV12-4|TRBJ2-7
TGTGCCAGCAGTTTTACGGGGGCATACGAGCAGTACTTC
CASSFTGAYEQYF
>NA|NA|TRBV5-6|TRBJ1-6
TGTGCCAGCAGCCCCGGCAGGGCGGCACCCCTCCACTTT
CASSPGRAAPLHF
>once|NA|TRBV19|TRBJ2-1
TGTGCCAGTAACGACAGGTACAATGAGCAGTTCTTC
CASNDRYNEQFF